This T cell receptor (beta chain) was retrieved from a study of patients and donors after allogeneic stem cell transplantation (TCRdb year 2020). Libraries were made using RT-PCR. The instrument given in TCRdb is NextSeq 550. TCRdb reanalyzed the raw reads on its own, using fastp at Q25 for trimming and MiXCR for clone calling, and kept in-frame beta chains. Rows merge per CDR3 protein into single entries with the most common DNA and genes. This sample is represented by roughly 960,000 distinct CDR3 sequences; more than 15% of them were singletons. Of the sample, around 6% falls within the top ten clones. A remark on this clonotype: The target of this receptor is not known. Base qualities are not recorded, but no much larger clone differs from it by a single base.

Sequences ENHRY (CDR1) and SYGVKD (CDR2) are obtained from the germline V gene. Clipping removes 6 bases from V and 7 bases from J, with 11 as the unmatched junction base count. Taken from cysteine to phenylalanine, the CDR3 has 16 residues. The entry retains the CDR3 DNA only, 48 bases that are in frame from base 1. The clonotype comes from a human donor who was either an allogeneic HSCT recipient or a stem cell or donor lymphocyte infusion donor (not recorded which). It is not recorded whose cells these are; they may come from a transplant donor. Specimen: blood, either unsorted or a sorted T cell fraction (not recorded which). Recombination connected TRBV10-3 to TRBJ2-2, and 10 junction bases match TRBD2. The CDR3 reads CAISEASGRASGELFF. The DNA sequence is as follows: TGTGCCATCAGCGAGGCGAGCGGGAGGGCCAGCGGGGAGCTGTTTTTT.